The 31 T cell receptor beta chains given below trace back to one sample, sequenced in a study of vaccination effects on CD4 cells after COVID-19 (dated by TCRdb to 2022 to 2024). No cognate antigen is known for these TCRs. To identify antigen-specific CD4+ T cell clonotypes by their expansion, the ViraFEST assay first stimulated PBMC with viral peptide pools and then applied TCR sequencing. After less than 13 days of culture, CD4+ T cells were isolated with the EasySep CD4+ T cell isolation kit. Each participant got two doses of an mRNA SARS-CoV-2 vaccine, either BNT162b2 or mRNA-1273. Library prep was done by the immunoSEQ multiplex PCR assay. As stored in TCRdb, this immuneACCESS dataset retains in-frame rearrangements with V and J assigned. A fraction of the clones does not appear; measured against another copy, unresolved V genes explain less than half of the discrepancy, and the remainder lacks a known reason. Within this sample are tens of thousands of clones, with 74% of them counted one time only. Clones ranked in the top ten supply 1.5% to 1.7% of the sample.

Source: CD4+ T cells from PBMCs cultured with HCoV-229E spike peptides, taken after COVID-19 vaccination. This sample's cell subset or site label indicates: HCoV-229E spike overlapping peptide pool stimulation. These receptors were collected from a human donor who received a COVID-19 vaccine.

Only a few counts were recorded for this clone. The chain recombines TRBV6-5 with TRBJ1-2; possibly TRBD1 for D (6 bases). The length of the CDR3 is 13 residues. V dropped 0 bases and J dropped 7 bases, with 9 bases sitting between them. The germline gives CDR1 MNHEY, CDR2 SVGAGI. CDR3 in DNA: TGTGCCAGCAGTTACTCTGGAGGGGGTGGCTACACCTTC. Protein: CASSYSGGGGYTF.

The chain employs TRBV14 and TRBJ2-3; D gene ambiguous. CDR3 length: 12 residues. Germline values: CDR1 SGHDN, CDR2 FVKESK. The V end lost 2 bases, the J end lost 7 bases, and 7 bases lay between the germline ends. The CDR3 spells CASSQPGYTQYF. CDR3 bases: TGTGCCAGCAGCCAACCTGGTTATACGCAGTATTTT. Filled out from reference TRBV14 and TRBJ2-3, the complete variable domain reads EAGVTQFPSHSVIEKGQTVTLRCDPISGHDNLYWYRRVMGKEIKFLLHFVKESKQDESGMPNNRFLAERTGGTYSTLKVQPAELEDSGVYFCASSQPGYTQYFGPGTRLTVL.

This clone was detected only once. The chain joins TRBV7-9 to TRBJ1-4, with no clear D. The CDR3 runs to 13 residues. Per germline, CDR1 SEHNR and CDR2 FQNEAQ (reference sequence). Trimming took off 1 base at V and 7 bases at J, with 7 bases between the two ends. The CDR3 loop reads CASSLEVGEKLFF. Here the CDR3 DNA reads TGTGCCAGCAGCTTAGAGGTCGGTGAAAAACTGTTTTTT.

This clone has a handful of counts. The chain combines TRBV5-1 with TRBJ1-4; 7 bases line up with TRBD1. The ends lost 0 bases at V and 7 bases at J; junction bases unmatched: 9. This CDR3 is 16 amino acids long. Germline V lookup: CDR1 SGHRS, CDR2 YFSETQ. The DNA of the CDR3 is TGCGCCAGCAGCTTGGTTTTAAAGACAGGGAGTGAAAAACTGTTTTTT. It translates to CASSLVLKTGSEKLFF.

The chain couples TRBV6-2 or TRBV6-3 to TRBJ2-5; D possibly uses TRBD1 or TRBD2 (6 bases each). Germline CDR1 reads MNHEY; CDR2 reads SVGEGT. The length of the CDR3 is 16 residues. V dropped 6 bases and J dropped 5 bases, with 22 bases sitting between them. DNA of the CDR3: TGTGCCAGCAGCCAACATAGTTCGGGGGCGAGGGAGACCCAGTACTTC. Its protein is CASSQHSSGARETQYF.

This sequence joins TRBV9 and TRBJ2-7; possibly TRBD1 for D (7 bases). The CDR3 consists of 13 residues. V gave up 5 bases and J gave up 2 bases, with 11 bases separating them. Germline V gene lookup returns CDR1 SGDLS and CDR2 YYNGEE. The CDR3 reads CASRGRGAYEQYV. The CDR3 DNA reads TGTGCCAGCAGGGGCAGGGGGGCCTACGAGCAGTACGTC.

The chain links TRBV2 to TRBJ1-6; a weak D match, TRBD1 (5 bases). Germline assignment: CDR1 SNHLY and CDR2 FYNNEI. The CDR3 runs to 13 residues. The V and J ends lost 7 bases and 7 bases respectively, with 11 bases between them. The CDR3: CASMGTENSPLHF. The CDR3 DNA is TGTGCCAGCATGGGGACGGAGAATTCACCCCTCCACTTT.

The rearrangement uses TRBV6-5 and TRBJ2-3; 9 positions match TRBD2. The J segment lost 5 bases and the V segment lost 6 bases, leaving 9 bases of the junction unmatched. The CDR3 runs to 15 residues. Germline-derived CDR1 and CDR2 are MNHEY and SVGAGI. The CDR3 sequence: CASRTQRGAGDTQYF. In DNA form, the CDR3 reads TGTGCCAGCAGGACTCAGCGGGGGGCGGGAGATACGCAGTATTTT.

This clone turned up a few times. This chain uses TRBV6-4 with TRBJ2-1; possible D gene TRBD1, 6 bases. There are 13 residues in the CDR3. CDR1 and CDR2 (germline): MRHNA, SNTAGT. Trimming left V 6 bases short and J 9 bases short, with 15 bases between. CDR3: CASRETGSPEQFF. In DNA form, the CDR3 reads TGTGCCAGCAGGGAAACAGGGTCTCCTGAGCAGTTCTTC.

This clone turned up a few times. This sequence joins TRBV7-2 and TRBJ2-2; 8 bases are shared with TRBD1. V dropped 1 base and J dropped 6; count of bases not matched to a gene: 7. The CDR3 spans 16 residues. Germline CDR1 is SGHTA and CDR2 is FQGNSA. The CDR3 loop is CASSLVPGQVSGELFF. The CDR3, as DNA: TGTGCCAGCAGCTTAGTTCCGGGACAGGTGTCCGGGGAGCTGTTTTTT. Full variable domain (rest looked up from reference TRBV7-2 and TRBJ2-2): GAGVSQSPSNKVTEKGKDVELRCDPISGHTALYWYRQSLGQGLEFLIYFQGNSAPDKSGLPSDRFSAERTGGSVSTLTIQRTQQEDSAVYLCASSLVPGQVSGELFFGEGSRLTVL.

The rearrangement joins TRBV10-3 to TRBJ2-3, with 12 bases that match TRBD2. Trimming cost V 3 bases and J 1 base; bases outside gene matches: 8. Germline CDR1 ENHRY, CDR2 SYGVKD. This CDR3 has 18 amino acids. CDR3 DNA: TGTGCCATCAGTGATCCGGGTCTAGCGGGAGGGGGCACAGATACGCAGTATTTT. Translation gives CAISDPGLAGGGTDTQYF.

This clone was counted only a few times. Mismatch with germline at one junction end may stem from a read error. The chain couples TRBV19 to TRBJ1-5; D remains ambiguous. Germline CDR1 and CDR2: LNHDA and SQIVND (reference sequence). The CDR3 runs to 14 residues. DNA for the CDR3: TGTGCCAGTAGTATAGAAGGCAGCACTCAGCCCCAGCATTTT. Protein: CASSIEGSTQPQHF.

This rearrangement joins TRBV20-1 to TRBJ2-1, with D unclear. The CDR3 totals 10 residues. Per the germline V gene, CDR1 is DFQATT and CDR2 is SNEGSKA (reference sequence). V was pared by 5 bases and J by 12 bases, with 11 bases between. The CDR3 sequence is CSAGTTRQFF. CDR3 nucleotides: TGCAGTGCTGGAACGACGCGGCAGTTCTTC.

This clone was seen only a few times. The rearrangement uses TRBV6-6 and TRBJ1-5, with D uncertain. This CDR3 is built from 13 residues. V dropped 6 bases and J dropped 4 bases, with 10 bases sitting between them. Germline V lookup: CDR1 MNHNY, CDR2 SVGAGI (reference sequence). The DNA for the CDR3 is TGTGCCAGCAGCAGGAGAATTAATCAGCCCCAGCATTTT. It translates to CASSRRINQPQHF.

This clone came up a few times. The chain employs TRBV6-2 or TRBV6-3 and TRBJ2-7; D is tentatively TRBD1 or TRBD2 (6 bases each). V lost 4 bases, J lost 0 bases, and 22 bases lay in between. This CDR3 has 18 residues. Germline V gives CDR1 MNHEY, CDR2 SVGEGT. The CDR3 reads CASSSWQGSRGVSYEQYV. The CDR3, as DNA: TGTGCCAGCAGTTCGTGGCAGGGGAGCCGCGGGGTCTCCTACGAGCAGTACGTC.

The chain has TRBV30 and TRBJ2-1, with D possibly TRBD2 on 6 matching bases. Trimming pared 0 bases from V and 8 bases from J, leaving 8 bases between. Per germline, CDR1 GTSNPN and CDR2 SVGIG (reference sequence). The CDR3 covers 12 residues. The CDR3 coding sequence is TGTGCCTGGAGTGTGGGAGGATATGAGCAGTTCTTC. It translates to CAWSVGGYEQFF.

The chain combines TRBV3-1 (or the pseudogene TRBV3-2) with TRBJ2-7; 12 positions agree with TRBD2. CDR1 is LGHDT, CDR2 YNNKEL, per germline (reference sequence). This CDR3 spans 20 amino acids. V was pared by 4 bases and J by 0 bases, with 16 bases of the junction left unmatched. This CDR3 reads CASSLEPTLAGGKSSYEQYV. CDR3 coding DNA: TGTGCCAGCAGCCTCGAACCTACACTAGCGGGGGGCAAGAGCTCCTACGAGCAGTACGTC.

The V call is TRBV18, the J call TRBJ1-3; 7 positions agree with TRBD1. The V segment lost 3 bases and the J segment 8 bases; nucleotides outside the gene matches: 7. There are 14 residues in the CDR3. CDR1 and CDR2 from the germline V gene are KGHSH and LQKENI. The CDR3 region is CASSPLQGTHTIYF. The CDR3 coding sequence is TGTGCCAGCTCACCGTTACAGGGGACTCACACCATATATTTT.

This clone was detected only a few times. The chain carries TRBV25-1 and TRBJ1-2, with D possibly TRBD1 on 6 matching bases. CDR3 length equals 14 residues. The germline CDR1 and CDR2 sequences are MGHDK and SYGVNS. V shed 4 bases and J shed 7 bases, with 16 bases lying between them. The CDR3 loop is CASSASLQGRGYTF. CDR3 nucleotide sequence: TGTGCCAGCAGTGCATCCTTACAGGGACGTGGCTACACCTTC.

V and J are TRBV2 and TRBJ1-3; unclear D gene. V was shortened by 8 bases and J by 1 base, with 12 bases between the two germline ends. Germline-derived CDR1 and CDR2 are SNHLY and FYNNEI. The length of the CDR3 is 14 residues. The CDR3 reads CASGPKVSGNTIYF. The CDR3 nucleotides are TGTGCCAGCGGGCCGAAAGTATCTGGAAACACCATATATTTT. Variable domain in full (rest from reference TRBV2 and TRBJ1-3): EPEVTQTPSHQVTQMGQEVILRCVPISNHLYFYWYRQILGQKVEFLVSFYNNEISEKSEIFDDQFSVERPDGSNFTLKIRSTKLEDSAMYFCASGPKVSGNTIYFGEGSWLTVV.

The chain has TRBV5-1 and TRBJ1-1; the D is unclear. V was trimmed by 0 bases and J by 0 bases, leaving 9 bases between them. Germline CDR1 and CDR2: SGHRS and YFSETQ. CDR3 length equals 15 residues. CDR3 sequence: CASSLGVRMNTEAFF. The CDR3 DNA is TGCGCCAGCAGCTTGGGCGTCCGAATGAACACTGAAGCTTTCTTT.

This clone was seen only a few times. The rearrangement links TRBV18 to TRBJ2-1; D is unclear. Germline V lookup: CDR1 KGHSH, CDR2 LQKENI. V gave up 1 base and J gave up 8 bases, with 12 bases separating them. CDR3 length: 14 residues. CDR3 in DNA: TGTGCCAGCTCACCACTAAATGGGCACGATGAGCAGTTCTTC. Translated, it gives CASSPLNGHDEQFF. Full variable domain (outside the CDR3, taken from reference TRBV18 and TRBJ2-1): NAGVMQNPRHLVRRRGQEARLRCSPMKGHSHVYWYRQLPEEGLKFMVYLQKENIIDESGMPKERFSAEFPKEGPSILRIQQVVRGDSAAYFCASSPLNGHDEQFFGPGTRLTVL.

This clone was seen a handful of times. This rearrangement joins TRBV6-6 to TRBJ2-7; possible D gene TRBD1, 6 bases. The CDR3 totals 15 residues. With 5 bases removed from V and 0 bases from J, the gap between germline ends came to 14 bases. Germline V gene sequence: CDR1 MNHNY, CDR2 SVGAGI (reference sequence). Here the CDR3 DNA reads TGTGCCAGCAGTGTCCAACAGGGAAACTCCTACGAGCAGTACGTC. Translation gives CASSVQQGNSYEQYV.

The chain employs TRBV29-1 and TRBJ2-5; D is perhaps TRBD2 (5 bases). The V end was cut by 6 bases, the J end by 4 bases, with 15 bases between. The CDR3 totals 13 residues. Germline values: CDR1 SQVTM, CDR2 ANQGSEA. CDR3 nucleotides: TGCAGCGTAAAATCCGAGGGTGGAGAGACCCAGTACTTC. Protein product: CSVKSEGGETQYF.

This chain links TRBV14 with TRBJ2-2; D is possibly TRBD1 (6 bases). The V gene's germline CDR1 is SGHDN and CDR2 FVKESK. The CDR3 sequence is 19 residues long. V gave up 3 bases and J gave up 2 bases, with 22 bases separating them. This CDR3 is CASSHSIWGRAANTGELFF. Written as DNA, the CDR3 is TGTGCCAGCAGCCATTCCATCTGGGGGCGAGCGGCAAACACCGGGGAGCTGTTTTTT.

The chain is built from TRBV3-1 (or the pseudogene TRBV3-2) and TRBJ1-6, with D maybe TRBD1 (5 bases). This CDR3 is 16 amino acids long. Germline CDR1 reads LGHDT; CDR2 reads YNNKEL (reference sequence). V was shortened by 4 bases and J by 7 bases, with 17 bases between the two germline ends. CDR3 nucleotide sequence: TGTGCCAGCAGCCTCTCCGGGACTCAGAGGAATTCACCCCTCCACTTT. Translation: CASSLSGTQRNSPLHF.

This chain connects TRBV7-3 to TRBJ2-3, with 13 positions matching TRBD2. The J segment lost 4 bases and the V segment lost 5 bases, leaving 3 bases of the junction unmatched. The CDR3 runs to 15 residues. The germline V gene encodes CDR1 SGHTA and CDR2 FQGTGA. The CDR3 loop is CASSRTSGGPDTQYF. The DNA for the CDR3 is TGTGCCAGCAGCCGGACTAGCGGGGGCCCAGATACGCAGTATTTT.

V is TRBV30 and J is TRBJ1-1; D uncertain. V lost 2 bases and J 4 bases, leaving 8 bases between the germline ends. The CDR3 length is 12 residues. Germline V lookup: CDR1 GTSNPN, CDR2 SVGIG (reference sequence). The DNA for the CDR3 is TGTGCCTGGAGTTTACAGCGCACTGAAGCTTTCTTT. Translating it yields CAWSLQRTEAFF.

The rearrangement links TRBV6-5 to TRBJ1-3; D unresolved. The CDR3 is made up of 16 amino acids. Germline V gene sequence: CDR1 MNHEY, CDR2 SVGAGI. V was clipped by 4 bases and J by 0 bases, with 13 bases between them. The CDR3 region has the DNA TGTGCCAGCAGTTTACTCGGATCGTTCTCTGGAAACACCATATATTTT. Translation gives CASSLLGSFSGNTIYF.

V and J are TRBV2 and TRBJ2-2, with 12 positions matching TRBD1. Germline CDR1 reads SNHLY; CDR2 reads FYNNEI. The CDR3 totals 18 residues. Trimming removed 7 bases from V and 3 bases from J; junction bases left unmatched: 12. The chain's CDR3 is CASTTGRGTGGHTGELFF. CDR3 bases: TGTGCCAGCACCACCGGAAGAGGGACAGGGGGCCACACCGGGGAGCTGTTTTTT.

The chain uses TRBV6-5 and TRBJ1-2; no clear D. Germline V gives CDR1 MNHEY, CDR2 SVGAGI. V was pared by 6 bases and J by 8 bases, with 19 bases between. The CDR3 has 14 amino acids. The CDR3 region has the DNA TGTGCCAGCAGCCTAATCCCCGACGGAGAGGGCTACACCTTC. As protein: CASSLIPDGEGYTF.